This TCR beta chain emerged from a study of blood T cell repertoires in COVID-19. Germline values: CDR1 SNHLY, CDR2 FYNNEI. The V end lost 2 bases, the J end lost 11 bases, and 15 bases lay between the germline ends. This CDR3 is built from 13 residues. Individuals aged about 18 to 89 years were recruited from approximately 22 US areas. Cohort placement rested on clinical history that participants reported themselves. Cohort 3 donors counted as recovered after two negative PCRs, clearance, or resolved symptoms. Original processing methods: Amplification with reference gene primers provided the estimates of nucleated cell counts. Using immunoSEQ multiplex PCR, the repertoire was profiled, and TCRdb retains in-frame clones only, with some absent. The V and J calls and clone size were taken over from that table, and D and trimming were inferred from the DNA. The sample yields around 360,000 clones, about 90% seen once.

The clonotype comes from a woman aged 25 to 45 who had recovered from COVID-19. The chain joins TRBV2 to TRBJ1-1; D remains ambiguous. The sample taken for sequencing was PBMCs or T cells enriched from blood (not recorded which). For the CDR3, the DNA is TGTGCCAGCAGTGAATGGATTGGGCTCGAGGCTTTCTTT. Residues: CASSEWIGLEAFF.